This entry concerns a single TCR beta chain. The CDR3 sequence is 16 residues long. Germline CDR1 is SEHNR and CDR2 is FQNEAQ (reference sequence). Germline trimming cut 4 bases from V and 6 bases from J; bases unmatched to any gene: 7. The data derive from a study of T-cell reconstitution after alpha-beta-depleted transplantation in children. Library preparation (for TCRbeta) was performed with unique molecular identifiers. Via MiXCR, TCRdb re-called the PCR reads, giving one row per CDR3 protein. The sample includes 330,000 or so distinct CDR3 sequences, about a tenth seen only once; the top ten take more than 2%.

The clonotype originates from a human donor who donated a stem cell graft to a child with acute lymphoblastic leukemia. The gene calls are TRBV7-9 and TRBJ1-4, with 11 bases fitting TRBD1. The specimen was PBMCs from the stem cell graft donor, collected from the stem cell graft. The CDR3: CASSSRTGGRDEKLFF. As DNA, the CDR3 is TGTGCCAGCAGCTCCAGGACAGGGGGCCGGGATGAAAAACTGTTTTTT.